What follows is one T cell receptor (beta chain) and its context. What it recognizes is unknown. The CDR3 totals 16 residues. Trimming took 3 bases from V and 2 from J, leaving 17 bases between them. During its preparation, the TCRbeta library received unique molecular identifiers. One entry per CDR3 protein results from TCRdb running MiXCR on the PCR reads. The sample has around 420,000 distinct CDR3 sequences, around 15% seen once. This sample was included in a study of T-cell reconstitution after alpha-beta-depleted transplantation in children. General study findings and limits: T-cell numbers and diversity, one year after transplant, stemmed largely from T cells that were newly produced. Surviving thymic progenitors and recipient T cells were the source of high TCRbeta diversity at day 60 in some patients. Two months or so post-transplant, alpha-beta T cells reportedly derived from several hundred expanded graft clones.

This receptor was identified in a boy under two years old who had a stem cell transplant for Wiskott-Aldrich syndrome, so the T cells may come from the graft donor. V gene TRBV12-3 or TRBV12-4 combines with J gene TRBJ2-7, with D perhaps TRBD2 (6 bases). The specimen was PBMCs, mostly from graft donor cells, collected 360 days after TCRalphabeta/CD19-depleted stem cell transplant. The CDR3 loop is CASSLRGRGRTYEQYF. CDR3 bases: TGTGCCAGCAGTTTGCGAGGGCGGGGCCGTACCTACGAGCAGTACTTC.